This is a list of T cell receptor beta chains from one sample in a study of metastatic and nonmetastatic thyroid tumors. TCRdb reanalyzed the PCR reads with MiXCR. The table has approximately 37,000 clones, approximately 15% seen once. Material for sequencing was blood. These receptors originate from a female donor with papillary thyroid cancer or a benign thyroid nodule (not recorded which). Some clones in this sample may be carry-over from other donors' samples. The conserved cysteine and the conserved F or W are not part of the CDR3 here.

v_call,cdr3_aa
TRBV19,ASTSRGKNQPQH
TRBV2,ASTQGPGYEQY
TRBV28,ASSSWREQY
TRBV10-1,ASSDRTGGEAF
TRBV6-1,ASTKGLSTDTQY
TRBV5-4,ASPGLAQGDTQY
TRBV30,AWSVFGQGMAF
TRBV6-1,ASSEAPTGGTEAF
TRBV3-1,ASSQKLRSGGIVETQY
TRBV30,AWDSGRLTNEQF
TRBV12-5,ASGWPHGGAHTDTQY
TRBV6-5,ASSSSTPSYGYT
TRBV6-1,ASSNQNNSPLH
TRBV20-1,SDKGEPTSTDTQY
TRBV9,ASSVDKGVEQF
TRBV9,ASSVGSGGVGEQY
TRBV27,ASTSGTPSTGELF
TRBV5-1,ASSLDGELNTIY
TRBV20-1,SASFPGGDNSPLH
TRBV4-1,ASSQGYTQY
TRBV7-2,ASSSGQPNEKLF
TRBV20-1,SVVQLHNSPLH
TRBV12-5,ASATGGPYEQY
TRBV30,AWSSTPDSEQF
TRBV28,ASSLGGSETNEKLF
TRBV2,ASSESGDTQY
TRBV9,ASRPRLADYNEQF
TRBV4-1,ASSQFGYEQY
TRBV5-1,ASSQGDSGNTIY
TRBV28,ASSFGTGNYEQY
TRBV20-1,SAGGDYSNQPQH
TRBV20-1,SARCREGLGTDTQY
TRBV5-1,ASSLDGYNEQF
TRBV4-2,ASRAGTASSGANVLT
TRBV5-6,ASNELGRPIYEQY
TRBV27,ASIPTTGLLAKKIKY
TRBV5-1,ASSRGQDTEAF
TRBV3-1,ASSGVLGAGNTIY
TRBV15,ATSVWKGNQPQH
TRBV20-1,SARDEQGASYEQY
TRBV20-1,SAIRTGVSNQPQH
TRBV9,ASSNGPSLENEKLF